This T cell receptor beta chain was captured by sequencing in a study of T cell responses to AZD1222 COVID-19 vaccine. Second-dose schedules of about 4 or about 12 weeks were combined. The CDR3 runs 12 residues. V was clipped by 5 bases and J by 5 bases, with 8 bases between them. Per the germline V gene, CDR1 is SEHNR and CDR2 is FQNEAQ (reference sequence). Only in-frame clones appear in the TCRdb table, and some are missing; sequencing was by immunoSEQ multiplex PCR. The sample includes 100,000 to 150,000 clones, around 83% of them seen just once. The V call is TRBV7-9, the J call TRBJ2-3; no clear D gene. This receptor was taken from an adult who received the AZD1222 COVID-19 vaccine. Material: peripheral blood, obtained 28 days after the second AZD1222 dose. The CDR3 spells CASSVVEDTQYF. In DNA form, the CDR3 reads TGTGCCAGCAGCGTAGTAGAAGATACGCAGTATTTT.